These T cell receptor beta chains were read from a single sample in a study of blood T cells in healthy people across ages. TCRdb processed the 5' RACE reads anew with MiXCR; each CDR3 protein has one entry. Of hundreds of thousands of distinct CDR3 sequences listed, roughly 32% were seen once; the top ten hold about 16%. Sequenced sample: blood. Receptors originate from a woman of 80 years or more in good health. Both conserved end residues are part of each CDR3. D genes are given only for firm matches. Size values are once, few and many counts, or a class for expanded clones, and some rows have none.

- TRBJ2-7 - TRBV19 CASRPGGAFYEQYF TGTGCCAGTAGACCGGGCGGGGCATTTTACGAGCAGTACTTC
- TRBJ2-7 - TRBV15 CATSRAPRTASYEQYF TGTGCCACCAGCAGAGCGCCCAGGACGGCTTCCTACGAGCAGTACTTC
few TRBJ1-1 - TRBV12-3/TRBV12-4 CASLFGPATEAFF TGTGCCAGCCTTTTTGGCCCTGCCACTGAAGCTTTCTTT
- TRBJ1-3 TRBD1 TRBV14 CASSQGQGFTLSGNTIYF TGTGCCAGCAGCCAAGGACAGGGCTTTACTCTCTCTGGAAACACCATATATTTT
many TRBJ2-7 - TRBV18 CASSPLGHSYEQYF TGTGCCAGCTCCCCACTCGGGCACTCCTACGAGCAGTACTTC
many TRBJ2-5 TRBD2 TRBV20-1 CSASGGGSQETQYF TGCAGTGCTAGCGGCGGGGGATCACAAGAGACCCAGTACTTC
- TRBJ1-4 - TRBV5-1 CASSLRGGSDEKLFF TGCGCCAGCAGCTTGAGGGGGGGCTCGGATGAAAAACTGTTTTTT
few TRBJ1-5 - TRBV28 CASSLLWNSNQPQHF TGTGCCAGCAGTTTATTGTGGAATAGCAATCAGCCCCAGCATTTT
- TRBJ2-3 - TRBV4-1 CASSRTVGNTDTQYF TGCGCCAGCAGCCGGACAGTGGGAAACACAGATACGCAGTATTTT
few TRBJ2-3 - TRBV12-3/TRBV12-4 CASSVDSTPSTDTQYF TGTGCCAGCAGTGTCGACAGTACCCCTAGCACAGATACGCAGTATTTT
few TRBJ1-1 - TRBV7-9 CASIIDSNTEAFF TGTGCCAGCATCATAGACAGCAACACTGAAGCTTTCTTT
many TRBJ2-7 TRBD1 TRBV7-2 CASSIRTGGMNEQYF TGTGCCAGCAGCATTAGGACAGGGGGCATGAACGAGCAGTACTTC
- TRBJ2-3 TRBD2 TRBV27 CASSKLLAGSTDTQYF TGTGCCAGCAGCAAACTACTAGCGGGTAGCACAGATACGCAGTATTTT
- TRBJ2-1 TRBD2 TRBV5-1 CASSSRSSGGNNEQFF TGCGCCAGCAGCTCCCGCTCTAGCGGGGGGAACAATGAGCAGTTCTTC
many TRBJ1-1 TRBD1 TRBV7-2 CASSFQGQGSTEAFF TGTGCCAGCAGCTTTCAAGGACAGGGGAGCACTGAAGCTTTCTTT
few TRBJ1-2 TRBD1 TRBV9 CASSAGDRVSGYTF TGTGCCAGCAGCGCCGGGGACAGGGTTAGTGGCTACACCTTC
few TRBJ1-2 TRBD1 TRBV24-1 CATSEEGQGNYGYTF TGTGCCACCAGTGAGGAAGGACAGGGGAACTATGGCTACACCTTC
many TRBJ2-5 - TRBV24-1 CATQSGGGAQETQYF TGTGCCACCCAAAGCGGAGGAGGGGCCCAAGAGACCCAGTACTTC
- TRBJ2-1 - TRBV19 CASSVPTGVYNEQFF TGTGCCAGTAGTGTCCCGACAGGCGTCTACAATGAGCAGTTCTTC
many TRBJ2-7 - TRBV12-3/TRBV12-4 CASSLAGHSLDKQYF TGTGCCAGCAGTTTAGCCGGTCACTCTTTGGATAAGCAGTACTTC
- TRBJ1-4 - TRBV9 CASSVGVRLNEKLFF TGTGCCAGCAGCGTAGGGGTTCGGCTTAATGAAAAACTGTTTTTT
- TRBJ2-5 - TRBV20-1 CSARDPVRKTQYF TGCAGTGCTAGAGATCCAGTTAGGAAGACCCAGTACTTC
- TRBJ1-1 - TRBV7-3 CASSLMGDTEAFF TGTGCCAGCAGCTTAATGGGGGACACTGAAGCTTTCTTT
many TRBJ2-7 TRBD2 TRBV20-1 CSAPVAGGGFSYEQYF TGCAGTGCTCCGGTCGCGGGCGGGGGGTTCTCCTACGAGCAGTACTTC
- TRBJ1-4 - TRBV7-2 CASSLATSTNEKLFF TGTGCCAGCAGCTTGGCAACCTCAACTAATGAAAAACTGTTTTTT
- TRBJ2-3 - TRBV20-1 CSAAGYRVTDTQYF TGCAGTGCTGCAGGGTATAGAGTCACAGATACGCAGTATTTT
- TRBJ2-3 - TRBV4-3 CASSQDPRGADTQYF TGCGCCAGCAGCCAAGATCCAAGGGGGGCAGATACGCAGTATTTT
many TRBJ1-2 TRBD1 TRBV12-3/TRBV12-4 CASGRPGTGIYGYTF TGTGCCAGCGGCCGCCCTGGGACAGGGATCTATGGCTACACCTTC
- TRBJ1-1 TRBD1 TRBV6-1 CASTRGRDRALNTEAFF TGTGCCAGCACCAGGGGCCGGGACAGGGCTTTGAACACTGAAGCTTTCTTT
few TRBJ2-6 - TRBV29-1 CSVAVSIKRSGANVLTF TGCAGCGTTGCGGTCTCTATCAAGCGCTCTGGGGCCAACGTCCTGACTTTC
many TRBJ2-4 - TRBV7-2 CASSSYRNIQYF TGTGCCAGCAGCTCCTATAGAAACATTCAGTACTTC
- TRBJ1-2 - TRBV10-2 CASSETRGPIGGYTF TGCGCCAGCAGTGAGACACGGGGCCCGATTGGTGGCTACACCTTC
- TRBJ2-5 TRBD2 TRBV12-3/TRBV12-4 CTSSLALLAGGQDEQYF TGTACCAGCAGTTTAGCGCTGCTAGCGGGGGGGCAGGATGAGCAGTACTTC
- TRBJ2-7 - TRBV30 CAWSALKQYRVQYF TGTGCCTGGAGTGCCTTAAAACAATACAGGGTTCAGTACTTC
many TRBJ1-1 - TRBV3-1 CASSHGELATEAFF TGTGCCAGCAGCCATGGGGAGCTGGCCACTGAAGCTTTCTTT
many TRBJ2-1 - TRBV6-5 CASSYKGETYNEQFF TGTGCCAGCAGTTACAAGGGGGAAACCTACAATGAGCAGTTCTTC
- TRBJ2-3 TRBD2 TRBV14 CASSKGLARDTQYF TGTGCCAGCAGTAAGGGACTAGCCCGTGATACGCAGTATTTT
many TRBJ2-1 TRBD2 TRBV12-3/TRBV12-4 CASSLAGGTDNEQFF TGTGCCAGCAGTTTAGCGGGGGGGACCGACAATGAGCAGTTCTTC
many TRBJ2-7 - TRBV6-5 CASSYAESYEQYF TGTGCCAGCAGTTACGCGGAATCCTACGAGCAGTACTTC
few TRBJ2-2 - TRBV11-2 CASSPAGRPTGELFF TGTGCCAGCAGCCCCGCCGGGCGGCCCACCGGGGAGCTGTTTTTT
- TRBJ2-7 - TRBV7-2 CASSLGVIPYEQYF TGTGCCAGCAGCCTGGGGGTCATACCCTACGAGCAGTACTTC
few TRBJ1-1 TRBD1 TRBV20-1 CSAPSLQGAGEAFF TGCAGTGCACCTTCCCTACAGGGGGCCGGTGAAGCTTTCTTT
many TRBJ1-2 - TRBV15 CATSRDLQGKGYTF TGTGCCACCAGCAGAGATCTACAGGGAAAAGGCTACACCTTC
many TRBJ1-1 TRBD1 TRBV3-1 CASSQGYRLRGKFFSTEAFF TGTGCCAGCAGCCAAGGATATAGGCTCAGGGGGAAATTTTTTAGCACTGAAGCTTTCTTT
few TRBJ2-5 TRBD1 TRBV25-1 CASSGDRGLARETQYF TGTGCCAGCAGTGGGGACAGGGGTTTAGCCCGAGAGACCCAGTACTTC
few TRBJ1-1 - TRBV10-3 CAISGAAGRSLNTEAFF TGTGCCATCAGTGGGGCGGCAGGGAGGTCCCTGAACACTGAAGCTTTCTTT
- TRBJ2-3 TRBD1 TRBV2 CASRANQGTGFVYTQYF TGTGCCAGCAGGGCCAACCAAGGGACAGGGTTTGTGTATACGCAGTATTTT
- TRBJ1-6 - TRBV7-6 CASSPSGAGWRSPPHF TGTGCCAGCAGCCCGAGTGGAGCAGGGTGGAGATCACCCCCCCACTTT
- TRBJ1-2 - TRBV4-2 CASSQERGARYGYTF TGTGCCAGCAGCCAAGAACGGGGGGCAAGGTATGGCTACACCTTC
- TRBJ1-2 - TRBV20-1 CSARVPGSNYGYTF TGCAGTGCTAGGGTTCCGGGGTCCAACTATGGCTACACCTTC
- TRBJ1-1 - TRBV6-1 CASTKGLNTEAFF TGTGCCAGCACAAAGGGTCTGAACACTGAAGCTTTCTTT